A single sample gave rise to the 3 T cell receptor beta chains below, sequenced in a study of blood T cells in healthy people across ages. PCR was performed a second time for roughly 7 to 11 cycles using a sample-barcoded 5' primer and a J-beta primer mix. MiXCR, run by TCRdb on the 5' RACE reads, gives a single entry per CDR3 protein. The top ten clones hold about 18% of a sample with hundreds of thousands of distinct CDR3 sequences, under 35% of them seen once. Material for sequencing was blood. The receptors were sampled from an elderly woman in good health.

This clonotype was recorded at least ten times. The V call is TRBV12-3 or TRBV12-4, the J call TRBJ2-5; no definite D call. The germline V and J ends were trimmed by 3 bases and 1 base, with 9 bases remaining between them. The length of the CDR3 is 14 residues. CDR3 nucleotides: TGTGCCAGCAGTTTCGGGCAGATCCAAGAGACCCAGTACTTC. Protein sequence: CASSFGQIQETQYF.

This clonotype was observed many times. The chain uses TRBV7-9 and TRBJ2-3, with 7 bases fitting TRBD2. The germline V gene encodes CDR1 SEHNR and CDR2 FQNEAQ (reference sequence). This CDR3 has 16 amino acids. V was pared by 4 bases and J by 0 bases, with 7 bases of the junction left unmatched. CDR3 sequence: CASSSLGRGSTDTQYF. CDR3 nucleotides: TGTGCCAGCAGCTCCCTGGGGCGGGGGAGCACAGATACGCAGTATTTT.

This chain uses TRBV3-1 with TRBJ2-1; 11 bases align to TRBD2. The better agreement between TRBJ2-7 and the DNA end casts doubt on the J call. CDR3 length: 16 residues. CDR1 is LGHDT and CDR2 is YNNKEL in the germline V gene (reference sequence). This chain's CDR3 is CASSLQTSGEYNEQYF. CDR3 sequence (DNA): TGTGCCAGCAGTCTTCAGACTAGCGGGGAATACAATGAGCAGTACTTC.